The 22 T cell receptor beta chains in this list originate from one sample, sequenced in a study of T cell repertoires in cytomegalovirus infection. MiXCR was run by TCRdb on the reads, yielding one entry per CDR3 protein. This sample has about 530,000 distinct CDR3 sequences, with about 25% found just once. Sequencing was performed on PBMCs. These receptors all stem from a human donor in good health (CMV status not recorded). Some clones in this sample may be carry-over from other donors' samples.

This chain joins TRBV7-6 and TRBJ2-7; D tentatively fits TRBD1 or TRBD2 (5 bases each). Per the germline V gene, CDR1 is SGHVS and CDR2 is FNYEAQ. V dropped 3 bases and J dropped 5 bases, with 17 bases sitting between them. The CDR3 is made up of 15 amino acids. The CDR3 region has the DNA TGTGCCAGCAGCTTGGTGGGGGAGAGGAGAAACGAGCAGTACTTC. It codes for CASSLVGERRNEQYF.

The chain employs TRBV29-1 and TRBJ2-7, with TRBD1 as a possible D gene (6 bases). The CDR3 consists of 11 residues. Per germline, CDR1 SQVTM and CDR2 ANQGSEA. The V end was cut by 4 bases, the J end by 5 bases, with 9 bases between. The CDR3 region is CSVGDNHEQYF. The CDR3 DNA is TGCAGCGTTGGGGACAACCACGAGCAGTACTTC.

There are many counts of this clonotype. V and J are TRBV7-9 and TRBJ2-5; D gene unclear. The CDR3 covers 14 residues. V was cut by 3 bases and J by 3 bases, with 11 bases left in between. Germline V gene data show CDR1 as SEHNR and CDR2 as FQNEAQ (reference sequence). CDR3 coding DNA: TGTGCCAGCAGCTTTCCGGCGGAGAAAGAGACCCAGTACTTC. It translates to CASSFPAEKETQYF.

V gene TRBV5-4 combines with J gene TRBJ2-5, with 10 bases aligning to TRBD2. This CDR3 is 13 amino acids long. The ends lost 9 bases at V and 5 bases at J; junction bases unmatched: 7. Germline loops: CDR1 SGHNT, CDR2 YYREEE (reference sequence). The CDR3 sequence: CATTSGREETQYF. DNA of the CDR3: TGTGCCACCACCAGCGGGAGGGAGGAGACCCAGTACTTC.

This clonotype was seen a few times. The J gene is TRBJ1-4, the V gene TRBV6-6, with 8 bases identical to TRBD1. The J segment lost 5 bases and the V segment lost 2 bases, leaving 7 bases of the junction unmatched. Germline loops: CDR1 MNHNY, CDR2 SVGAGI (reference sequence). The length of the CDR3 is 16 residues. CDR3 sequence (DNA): TGTGCCAGCAGTTACCCGAACAGGGGGGGGAATGAAAAACTGTTTTTT. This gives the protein CASSYPNRGGNEKLFF.

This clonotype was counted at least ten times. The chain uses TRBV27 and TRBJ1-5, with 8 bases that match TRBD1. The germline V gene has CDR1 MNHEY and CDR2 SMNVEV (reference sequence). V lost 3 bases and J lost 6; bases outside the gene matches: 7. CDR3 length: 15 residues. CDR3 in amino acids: CASSFIAGGIQPQHF. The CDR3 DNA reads TGTGCCAGCAGTTTTATTGCAGGGGGCATTCAGCCCCAGCATTTT.

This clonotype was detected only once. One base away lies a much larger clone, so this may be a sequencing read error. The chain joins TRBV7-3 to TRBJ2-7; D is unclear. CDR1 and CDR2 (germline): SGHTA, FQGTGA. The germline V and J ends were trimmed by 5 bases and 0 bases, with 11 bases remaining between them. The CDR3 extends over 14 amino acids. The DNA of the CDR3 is TGTGCCAGCAGCCTGGAATGGAGCTCCTACGAGCAGTACTTC. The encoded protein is CASSLEWSSYEQYF.

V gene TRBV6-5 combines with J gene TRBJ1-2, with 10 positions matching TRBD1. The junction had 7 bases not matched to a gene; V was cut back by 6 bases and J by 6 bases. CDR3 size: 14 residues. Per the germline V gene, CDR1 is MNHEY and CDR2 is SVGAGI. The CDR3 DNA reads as TGTGCCAGCAGAAGAGGGGACAGGGGAGATGGCTACACCTTC. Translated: CASRRGDRGDGYTF.

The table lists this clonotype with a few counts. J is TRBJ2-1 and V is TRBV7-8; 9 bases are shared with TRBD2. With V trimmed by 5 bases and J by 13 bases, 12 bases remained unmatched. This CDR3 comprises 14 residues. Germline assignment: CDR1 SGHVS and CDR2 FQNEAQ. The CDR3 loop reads CASSPGRREGRQFF. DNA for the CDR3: TGTGCCAGCAGCCCTGGACGGCGGGAGGGCCGCCAGTTCTTC.

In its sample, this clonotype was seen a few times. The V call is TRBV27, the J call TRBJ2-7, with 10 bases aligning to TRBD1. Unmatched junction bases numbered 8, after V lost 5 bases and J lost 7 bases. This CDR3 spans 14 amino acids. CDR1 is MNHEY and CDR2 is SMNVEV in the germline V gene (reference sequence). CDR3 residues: CASSARQGAREQYF. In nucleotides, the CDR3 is TGTGCCAGCAGTGCAAGACAGGGGGCGAGGGAGCAGTACTTC.

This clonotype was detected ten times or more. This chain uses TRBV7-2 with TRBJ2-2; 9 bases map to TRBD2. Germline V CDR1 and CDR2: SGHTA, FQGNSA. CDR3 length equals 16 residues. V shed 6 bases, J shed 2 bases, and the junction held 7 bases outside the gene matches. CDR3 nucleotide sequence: TGTGCCAGCAGAAAAGGCGGGGGGGGAAACACCGGGGAGCTGTTTTTT. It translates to CASRKGGGGNTGELFF.

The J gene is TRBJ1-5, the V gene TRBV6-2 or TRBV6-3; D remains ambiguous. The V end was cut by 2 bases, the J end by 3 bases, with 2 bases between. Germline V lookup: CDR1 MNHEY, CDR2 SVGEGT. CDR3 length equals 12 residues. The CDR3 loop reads CASSYTNQPQHF. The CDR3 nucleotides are TGTGCCAGCAGTTACACCAATCAGCCCCAGCATTTT.

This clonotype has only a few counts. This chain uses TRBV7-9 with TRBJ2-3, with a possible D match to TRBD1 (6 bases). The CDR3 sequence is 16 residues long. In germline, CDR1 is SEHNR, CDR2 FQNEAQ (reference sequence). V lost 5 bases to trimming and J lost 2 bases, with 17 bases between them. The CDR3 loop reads CASSRNRDTFTDTQYF. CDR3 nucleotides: TGTGCCAGCAGCCGTAATAGGGACACCTTCACAGATACGCAGTATTTT.

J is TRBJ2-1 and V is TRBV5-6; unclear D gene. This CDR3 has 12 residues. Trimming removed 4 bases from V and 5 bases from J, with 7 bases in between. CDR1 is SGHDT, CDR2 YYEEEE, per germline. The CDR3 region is CASSPENNEQFF. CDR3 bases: TGTGCCAGCAGCCCAGAAAACAATGAGCAGTTCTTC.

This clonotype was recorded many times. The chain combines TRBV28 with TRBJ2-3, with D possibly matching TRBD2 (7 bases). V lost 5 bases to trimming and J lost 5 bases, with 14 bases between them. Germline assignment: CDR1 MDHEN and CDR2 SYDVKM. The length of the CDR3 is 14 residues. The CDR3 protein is CASSGGGARDTQYF. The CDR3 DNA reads TGTGCCAGCAGTGGTGGGGGGGCAAGAGATACGCAGTATTTT.

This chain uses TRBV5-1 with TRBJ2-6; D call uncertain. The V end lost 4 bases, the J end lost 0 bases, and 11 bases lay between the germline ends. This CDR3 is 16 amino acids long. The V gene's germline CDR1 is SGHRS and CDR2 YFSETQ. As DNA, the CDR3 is TGCGCCAGCAGCCCTGAGCCGGTCTCTGGGGCCAACGTCCTGACTTTC. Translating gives CASSPEPVSGANVLTF. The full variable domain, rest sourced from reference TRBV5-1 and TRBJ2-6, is KAGVTQTPRYLIKTRGQQVTLSCSPISGHRSVSWYQQTPGQGLQFLFEYFSETQRNKGNFPGRFSGRQFSNSRSEMNVSTLELGDSALYLCASSPEPVSGANVLTFGAGSRLTVL.

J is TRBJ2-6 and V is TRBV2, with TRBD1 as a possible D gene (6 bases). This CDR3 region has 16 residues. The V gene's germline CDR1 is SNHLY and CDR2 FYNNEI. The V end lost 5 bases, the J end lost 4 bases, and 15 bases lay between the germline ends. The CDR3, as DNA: TGTGCCAGCAGTAGAGAAACAGGGAGCGGGGCCAACGTCCTGACTTTC. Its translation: CASSRETGSGANVLTF.

The CDR3 loop is CASSQTGTGQPQHF. The CDR3 DNA sequence: TGTGCCAGCAGCCAGACAGGGACCGGGCAGCCCCAGCATTTT. This chain links TRBV5-4 with TRBJ1-5; TRBD1 aligns across 7 bases. The CDR3 is made up of 14 amino acids. The junction had 8 bases not matched to a gene; V was cut back by 4 bases and J by 7 bases. Germline V gene sequence: CDR1 SGHNT, CDR2 YYREEE (reference sequence).

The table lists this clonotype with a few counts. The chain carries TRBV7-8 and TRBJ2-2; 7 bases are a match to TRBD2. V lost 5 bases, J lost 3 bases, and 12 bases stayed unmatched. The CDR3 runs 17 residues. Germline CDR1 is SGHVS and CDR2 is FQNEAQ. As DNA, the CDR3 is TGTGCCAGCAGCCAACTAGCGTCTCGCAGTTACACCGGGGAGCTGTTTTTT. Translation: CASSQLASRSYTGELFF.

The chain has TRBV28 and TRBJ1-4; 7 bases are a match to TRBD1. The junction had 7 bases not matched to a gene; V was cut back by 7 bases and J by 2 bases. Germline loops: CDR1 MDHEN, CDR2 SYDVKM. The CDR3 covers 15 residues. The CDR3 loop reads CASNSLTGTNEKLFF. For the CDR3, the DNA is TGTGCCAGCAACTCGCTGACAGGGACTAATGAAAAACTGTTTTTT.

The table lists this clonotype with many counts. In DNA form, the CDR3 reads TGTGCCAGCAGCTTAGGACAGATAATGAACACTGAAGCTTTCTTT. Its translation is CASSLGQIMNTEAFF. V is TRBV7-2 and J is TRBJ1-1; D possibly corresponds to TRBD1 (5 bases). The CDR3 is made up of 15 amino acids. V was trimmed by 1 base and J by 0 bases, leaving 9 bases between them. The germline CDR1 and CDR2 sequences are SGHTA and FQGNSA.

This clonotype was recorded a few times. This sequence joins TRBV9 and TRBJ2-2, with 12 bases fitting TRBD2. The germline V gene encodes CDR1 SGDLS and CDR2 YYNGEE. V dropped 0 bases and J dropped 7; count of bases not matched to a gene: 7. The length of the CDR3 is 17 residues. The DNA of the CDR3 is TGTGCCAGCAGCGTAGTCCCTCTAGCGGGAGGGTACGGGGAGCTGTTTTTT. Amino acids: CASSVVPLAGGYGELFF.